The clone carrying this T cell receptor beta chain occurred once. In the authors' methods: By means of reference gene primer amplification, nucleated cell counts were estimated. Data came from immunoSEQ multiplex PCR; TCRdb stores just in-frame clones and leaves some out. V and J calls and clone size are those listed in that table; D and trimming were worked out from the DNA. The table lists some 220,000 clones, about nine tenths of them singletons, with 0.83% in the top ten. V dropped 3 bases and J dropped 3 bases, with 6 bases sitting between them. This CDR3 spans 13 amino acids. Looked up from germline, CDR1 is SGHAT and CDR2 is FQDESV (reference sequence). The sample is drawn from a study of blood T cell repertoires in COVID-19.

Sequencing was done on a sample of peripheral blood. The TCR was taken from a young man with COVID-19, enrolled during active disease. The J gene is TRBJ1-5, the V gene TRBV11-1; no firm D call. CDR3 sequence (DNA): TGTGCCAGCAGCTTGGAGGTCAATCAGCCCCAGCATTTT. Translation: CASSLEVNQPQHF.